This T cell receptor (beta chain) was retrieved from a study of cytomegalovirus exposure and HLA in healthy donors. Every donor was a healthy person donating bone marrow. The germline V gene encodes CDR1 SQVTM and CDR2 ANQGSEA. The CDR3 consists of 12 residues. Trimming took off 4 bases at V and 3 bases at J, with 9 bases between the two ends. 60 Vbeta and 13 Jbeta primers were used in PCR. Method: immunoSEQ multiplex PCR; TCRdb's copy keeps in-frame clones and lacks some. The table lists around 230,000 clones, 82% of them singletons, with about 6.4% in the top ten. The sample consisted of PBMCs. The TCR sequence derives from a man aged 35 to 55 in good health and CMV-seropositive. The chain links TRBV29-1 to TRBJ1-1; D unclear. CDR3 sequence reads: CSVAGGYTEAFF. In DNA, the CDR3 is TGCAGCGTTGCAGGTGGGTACACTGAAGCTTTCTTT. Full variable domain (missing parts from reference TRBV29-1 and TRBJ1-1): SAVISQKPSRDICQRGTSLTIQCQVDSQVTMMFWYRQQPGQSLTLIATANQGSEATYESGFVIDKFPISRPNLTFSTLTVSNMSPEDSSIYLCSVAGGYTEAFFGQGTRLTVV.